The 13 T cell receptor beta chains below come from one sample, sequenced in a study of blood T cell repertoires in COVID-19. The data were produced by immunoSEQ multiplex PCR, yet TCRdb's version contains in-frame clones alone and is incomplete. The data show some 120,000 clones, 75% to 90% seen once. The sequenced material came from peripheral blood. The receptors stem from a woman in her sixties or seventies with acute or convalescent COVID-19.

The V call is TRBV3-1 (or the pseudogene TRBV3-2), the J call TRBJ1-2; no firm D call. The CDR3 totals 14 residues. The V end lost 8 bases, the J end lost 0 bases, and 13 bases lay between the germline ends. Germline V gene data show CDR1 as LGHDT and CDR2 as YNNKEL (reference sequence). CDR3: CASAHQRANYGYTF. CDR3 nucleotides: TGTGCCAGCGCACACCAGAGGGCTAACTATGGCTACACCTTC.

The rearrangement uses TRBV4-1 and TRBJ2-3; D may be TRBD2 (6 bases). This CDR3 contains 15 residues. The V end lost 5 bases, the J end lost 9 bases, and 21 bases lay between the germline ends. The germline V gene encodes CDR1 MGHRA and CDR2 YSYEKL. The CDR3 DNA reads TGCGCCAGCAGCTATCGACTAGAGGGCACCGGAACGCAGTATTTT. It is translated as CASSYRLEGTGTQYF.

The chain couples TRBV6-5 to TRBJ1-5, with 8 nucleotides matching TRBD1. Germline assignment: CDR1 MNHEY and CDR2 SVGAGI. The CDR3 is 15 amino acids. The V and J ends lost 5 bases and 5 bases, in that order; junction bases with no gene match: 8. In DNA, the CDR3 is TGTGCCAGCAGTCACCCGGACAGGGCCGATCAGCCCCAGCATTTT. Translated, it gives CASSHPDRADQPQHF.

A few counts support this clone. The chain links TRBV20-1 to TRBJ2-7; no clear D. Trimming shortened V by 5 bases and J by 5 bases, and 10 bases separated the two germline ends. Germline CDR1 and CDR2: DFQATT and SNEGSKA (reference sequence). The CDR3 covers 11 residues. This CDR3 reads CSAGPGNEQYF. The CDR3 nucleotides are TGCAGTGCTGGCCCAGGTAACGAGCAGTACTTC.

V is TRBV12-3 or TRBV12-4 and J is TRBJ1-2; 7 nucleotides agree with TRBD1. Trimming at V came to 3 bases and at J to 5 bases, leaving 3 bases not matched to a gene. The length of the CDR3 is 13 residues. The CDR3 DNA is TGTGCCAGCAGTTTGGACAGGAAGTATGGCTACACCTTC. Translation gives CASSLDRKYGYTF.

The chain employs TRBV21-1 and TRBJ2-3; TRBD2, as called in the table, went unchecked against the DNA. TRBV21-1 has pseudogene status. This CDR3 is 18 amino acids long. CDR3 DNA: TGTGCCAGCAGCAAGCCTAAGAGCGAGGGACTGAGCACAGATACGCAGTATTTT. Residues: CASSKPKSEGLSTDTQYF.

The chain employs TRBV11-2 and TRBJ2-5; D remains ambiguous. This CDR3 has 11 amino acids. CDR1 SGHAT and CDR2 FQNNGV come from the germline V gene. Trimming removed 1 base from V and 6 bases from J, with 3 bases in between. The CDR3 sequence is CASSLGQTQYF. In DNA, the CDR3 is TGTGCCAGCAGCTTAGGGCAGACCCAGTACTTC.

The chain combines TRBV10-3 with TRBJ1-4; 10 bases are a match to TRBD1. This CDR3 has 13 residues. V dropped 8 bases and J dropped 8; count of bases not matched to a gene: 5. Germline values: CDR1 ENHRY, CDR2 SYGVKD. The CDR3 loop reads CAIGTGVEEKLFF. The CDR3 DNA follows: TGTGCCATCGGGACAGGGGTAGAGGAAAAACTGTTTTTT.

The chain recombines TRBV9 with TRBJ2-2; 7 bases match TRBD1. The CDR3 sequence is 13 residues long. Germline CDR1 reads SGDLS; CDR2 reads YYNGEE. V lost 4 bases to trimming and J lost 6 bases; unmatched junction nucleotides: 3. The CDR3 nucleotides read TGTGCCAGCAGCTTCACAGGGGCCGGGGAGCTGTTTTTT. Residues: CASSFTGAGELFF.

This clone showed up just a few times. This chain joins TRBV28 and TRBJ2-3; D is possibly TRBD2 (6 bases). Germline CDR1 reads MDHEN; CDR2 reads SYDVKM. This CDR3 region has 13 residues. The V end lost 11 bases, the J end lost 3 bases, and 15 bases lay between the germline ends. The CDR3 sequence: CADHRESTDTQYF. As DNA, the CDR3 is TGTGCCGACCACCGGGAGTCAACAGATACGCAGTATTTT.

The chain has TRBV12-3 or TRBV12-4 and TRBJ1-6; 7 bases match TRBD1. V trimming: 9 bases; J trimming: 5 bases; junction bases outside the gene matches: 4. The CDR3 runs 13 residues. CDR3 region: CASTQGDNSPLHF. The CDR3 region has the DNA TGTGCCAGTACTCAGGGGGATAATTCACCCCTCCACTTT.

CDR3 amino acids: CASSPSEGPMESKAFF. In nucleotides, the CDR3 is TGTGCCAGCTCACCATCGGAGGGACCGATGGAGTCTAAAGCTTTCTTT. The rearrangement links TRBV18 to TRBJ1-1; D possibly corresponds to TRBD1 (5 bases). The V gene's germline CDR1 is KGHSH and CDR2 LQKENI. Trimming removed 2 bases from V and 9 bases from J, with 22 bases in between. CDR3 size: 16 residues.

The rearrangement uses TRBV7-9 and TRBJ2-3, with 7 bases identical to TRBD2. V was pared by 5 bases and J by 0 bases, with 5 bases of the junction left unmatched. Germline lookup yields CDR1 SEHNR and CDR2 FQNEAQ (reference sequence). CDR3 length: 15 residues. CDR3 in DNA: TGTGCCAGCAGCCGACTAGCAGATAGCACAGATACGCAGTATTTT. The encoded protein is CASSRLADSTDTQYF.